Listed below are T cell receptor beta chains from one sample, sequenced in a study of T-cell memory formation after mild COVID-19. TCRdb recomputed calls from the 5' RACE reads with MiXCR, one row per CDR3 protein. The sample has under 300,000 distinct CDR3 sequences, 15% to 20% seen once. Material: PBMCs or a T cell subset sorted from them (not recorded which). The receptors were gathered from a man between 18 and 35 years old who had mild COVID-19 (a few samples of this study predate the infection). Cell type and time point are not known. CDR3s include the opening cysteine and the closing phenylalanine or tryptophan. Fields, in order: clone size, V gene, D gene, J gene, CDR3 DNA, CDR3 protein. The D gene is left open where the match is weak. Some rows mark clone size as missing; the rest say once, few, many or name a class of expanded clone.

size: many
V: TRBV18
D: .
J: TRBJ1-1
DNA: TGTGCCAGCTCACCTCCGCAGGGAAACACTGAAGCTTTCTTT
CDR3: CASSPPQGNTEAFF

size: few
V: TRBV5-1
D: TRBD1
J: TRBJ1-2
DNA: TGCGCCAGCAGCTTGGCCACCGACAGGGGCGGCTATGGCTACACCTTC
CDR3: CASSLATDRGGYGYTF

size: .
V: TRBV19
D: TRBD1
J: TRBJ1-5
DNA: TGTGCCAGTACCCCGGACAGGGGTAGCAATCAGCCCCAGCATTTT
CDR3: CASTPDRGSNQPQHF

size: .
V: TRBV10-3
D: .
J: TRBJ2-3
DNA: TGTGCCATCAGTGCCTCGACGGGGTCCGGAGATACGCAGTATTTT
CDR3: CAISASTGSGDTQYF

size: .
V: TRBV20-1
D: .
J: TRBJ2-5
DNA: TGCAGTGCTAGGACTGACCTCCAGGCCCAGTACTTC
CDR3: CSARTDLQAQYF

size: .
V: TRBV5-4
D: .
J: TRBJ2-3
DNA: TGTGCCAGCAGCTCCCGTGCCGGAGATACGCAGTATTTT
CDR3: CASSSRAGDTQYF

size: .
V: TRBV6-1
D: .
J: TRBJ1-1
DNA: TGTGCCAGCAGTCTCGGGGTGGCAGGGAGGCTGCGAACTGAAGCTTTCTTT
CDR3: CASSLGVAGRLRTEAFF

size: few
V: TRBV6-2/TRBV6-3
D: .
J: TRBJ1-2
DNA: TGTGCCAGTAGCCAGGACAGTTCGACCTATGGCTACACCTTC
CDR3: CASSQDSSTYGYTF

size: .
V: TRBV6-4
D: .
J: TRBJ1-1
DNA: TGTGCCAGCAGTGACCCACTAGGGGATTTGAACACTGAAGCTTTCTTT
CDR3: CASSDPLGDLNTEAFF

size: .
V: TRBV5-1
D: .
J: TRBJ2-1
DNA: TGCGCCAGCAGCTTGGCGATGTCAAATGAGCAGTTCTTC
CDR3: CASSLAMSNEQFF

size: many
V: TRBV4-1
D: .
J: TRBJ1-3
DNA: TGCGCCAGCAGCCCGAGGAGCTCTGGAAACACCATATATTTT
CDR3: CASSPRSSGNTIYF

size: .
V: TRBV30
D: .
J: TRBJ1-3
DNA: TGTGCCTGGTCGGGGCTCTCTGGAAACACCATATATTTT
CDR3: CAWSGLSGNTIYF

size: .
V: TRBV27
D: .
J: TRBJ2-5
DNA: TGTGCCAGCAGTGCAGACTACACCCAAGAGACCCAGTACTTC
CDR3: CASSADYTQETQYF

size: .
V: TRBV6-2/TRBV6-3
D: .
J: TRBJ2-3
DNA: TGTGCCAGCAGCCGGGGGGCCGGGGCAGATACGCAGTATTTT
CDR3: CASSRGAGADTQYF

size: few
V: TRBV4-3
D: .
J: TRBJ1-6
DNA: TGCGCCAGCAGCCAGGGGAGTGGAGGGTATAATTCACCCCTCCACTTT
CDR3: CASSQGSGGYNSPLHF

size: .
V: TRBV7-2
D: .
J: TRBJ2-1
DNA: TGTGCCAGCAGCTTAGCAGGGCGAATCGGGGAGCAGTTCTTC
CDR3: CASSLAGRIGEQFF

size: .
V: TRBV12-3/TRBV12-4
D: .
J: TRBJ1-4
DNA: TGTGCCAGCAGGAGACAAGTTAATGAAAAACTGTTTTTT
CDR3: CASRRQVNEKLFF

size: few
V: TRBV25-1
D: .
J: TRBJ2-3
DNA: TGTGCCAGCAGTGAATCCACCAGGACAGATACGCAGTATTTT
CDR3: CASSESTRTDTQYF

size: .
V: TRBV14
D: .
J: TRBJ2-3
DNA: TGTGCCAGCAGCCACGGGAATCCTAGCACAGATACGCAGTATTTT
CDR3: CASSHGNPSTDTQYF

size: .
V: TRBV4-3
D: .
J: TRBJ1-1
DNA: TGCGCCAGCAGCCAAGGGGGTCCCCAGAGGACTGAAGCTTTCTTT
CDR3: CASSQGGPQRTEAFF

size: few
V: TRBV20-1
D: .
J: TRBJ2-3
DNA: TGCAGTGCCCGCACAGGGTTAGATACGCAGTATTTT
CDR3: CSARTGLDTQYF